This T cell receptor beta chain was documented in a study of blood T cell repertoires in COVID-19. Germline V gene lookup returns CDR1 SGHDT and CDR2 YYEEEE. The CDR3 contains 14 residues. V lost 4 bases, J lost 2 bases, and 5 bases stayed unmatched. The assay was immunoSEQ multiplex PCR, and TCRdb's table has in-frame clones only and misses some. Of fewer than 250,000 clones in the sample, approximately 88% were seen once. The material sequenced was PBMCs or T cells enriched from blood (not recorded which). The sequence was collected from a young woman who had recovered from COVID-19. The rearrangement joins TRBV5-6 to TRBJ2-7, with 8 bases that match TRBD2. This CDR3 reads CASSPTSGTYEQYF. The CDR3 bases are TGTGCCAGCAGCCCTACTAGCGGTACCTACGAGCAGTACTTC.